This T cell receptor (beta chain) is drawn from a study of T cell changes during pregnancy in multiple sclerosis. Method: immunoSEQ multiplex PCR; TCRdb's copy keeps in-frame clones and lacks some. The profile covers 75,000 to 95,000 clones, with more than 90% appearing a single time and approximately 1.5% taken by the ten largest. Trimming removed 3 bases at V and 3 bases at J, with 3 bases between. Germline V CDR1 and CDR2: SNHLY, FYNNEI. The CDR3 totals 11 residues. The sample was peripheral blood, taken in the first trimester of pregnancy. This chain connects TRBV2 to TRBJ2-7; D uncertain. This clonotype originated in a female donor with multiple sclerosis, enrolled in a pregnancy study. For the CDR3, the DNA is TGTGCCAGCAGTGACGGCTACGAGCAGTACTTC. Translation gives CASSDGYEQYF.